Presented here are 24 T cell receptor beta chains from one specimen sequenced in a study of blood T cell repertoires in COVID-19. The repertoire was sequenced with immunoSEQ multiplex PCR; TCRdb's copy has only in-frame clones and lacks some. Of approximately 30,000 clones detected, about 86% appear once; the ten largest clones hold roughly a quarter. The sequencing sample was made of peripheral blood. The origin of the receptors is a human donor in a cohort sampled during active COVID-19.

The rearrangement joins TRBV11-2 to TRBJ2-1, with D perhaps TRBD2 (5 bases). The V end lost 5 bases, the J end lost 7 bases, and 18 bases lay between the germline ends. This CDR3 comprises 15 residues. Germline V gives CDR1 SGHAT, CDR2 FQNNGV. CDR3 in amino acids: CASSPAGLYMNEQFF. The CDR3 region has the DNA TGTGCCAGCAGCCCCGCGGGCCTTTATATGAATGAGCAGTTCTTC.

The chain combines TRBV19 with TRBJ2-1; the match to TRBD2 covers 7 bases. CDR3 size: 18 residues. V dropped 0 bases and J dropped 0; count of bases not matched to a gene: 8. In germline, CDR1 is LNHDA, CDR2 SQIVND (reference sequence). The CDR3 nucleotides are TGTGCCAGTAGTATAGAGTTGGCGGGGAGGGGCTCCTACAATGAGCAGTTCTTC. Protein product: CASSIELAGRGSYNEQFF.

The rearrangement links TRBV12-3 or TRBV12-4 to TRBJ1-2; D is unclear. V gave up 6 bases and J gave up 1 base, with 6 bases separating them. The CDR3 sequence is 12 residues long. The CDR3 here is CASSPLNYGYTF. The CDR3 DNA sequence: TGTGCCAGCAGCCCCCTTAACTATGGCTACACCTTC.

The chain has TRBV7-2 and TRBJ1-6, with D possibly matching TRBD1 (5 bases). CDR1 is SGHTA and CDR2 is FQGNSA in the germline V gene. V was clipped by 4 bases and J by 6 bases, with 19 bases between them. The CDR3 runs 17 residues. CDR3 residues: CASSSYVGGVSNSPLHF. CDR3 in DNA: TGTGCCAGCAGCTCCTACGTTGGGGGGGTTAGTAATTCACCCCTCCACTTT.

The chain links TRBV19 to TRBJ1-2; D is unclear. Germline V CDR1 and CDR2: LNHDA, SQIVND (reference sequence). The CDR3 spans 15 residues. The V and J ends lost 6 bases and 0 bases respectively, with 14 bases between them. This chain's CDR3 is CASRERRSANYGYTF. Here the CDR3 DNA reads TGTGCCAGTAGGGAGAGGCGGAGCGCTAACTATGGCTACACCTTC. The full variable domain, completed using reference TRBV19 and TRBJ1-2, is DGGITQSPKYLFRKEGQNVTLSCEQNLNHDAMYWYRQDPGQGLRLIYYSQIVNDFQKGDIAEGYSVSREKKESFPLTVTSAQKNPTAFYLCASRERRSANYGYTFGSGTRLTVV.

The genes are TRBV6-5 and TRBJ1-2; D not certain. This CDR3 is built from 12 residues. Trimming removed 3 bases from V and 8 bases from J, with 10 bases in between. CDR1 and CDR2 from the germline V gene are MNHEY and SVGAGI. The CDR3 coding sequence is TGTGCCAGCAGTTATGACGGGAGGGGCTACACCTTC. It is translated as CASSYDGRGYTF.

The rearrangement links TRBV5-4 to TRBJ2-5; D may be TRBD2 (5 bases). The V and J ends lost 4 bases and 1 base respectively, with 8 bases between them. CDR1 and CDR2 (germline): SGHNT, YYREEE (reference sequence). The CDR3 is 13 amino acids. CDR3 DNA: TGTGCCAGCAGCCGAGAGGGCCAAGAGACCCAGTACTTC. It translates to CASSREGQETQYF.

J is TRBJ1-1 and V is TRBV9, with D possibly TRBD1 on 6 matching bases. Germline CDR1 is SGDLS and CDR2 is YYNGEE. The CDR3 consists of 14 residues. V was cut by 4 bases and J by 1 base, with 11 bases left in between. CDR3 sequence: CASSTTGWNTEAFF. The CDR3 DNA follows: TGTGCCAGCAGCACTACAGGGTGGAACACTGAAGCTTTCTTT.

The table lists this clone with a count of one. The chain links TRBV19 to TRBJ1-4, with D possibly being TRBD1 (5 bases). V dropped 5 bases and J dropped 1 base, with 14 bases sitting between them. The CDR3 has 16 amino acids. Germline CDR1 is LNHDA and CDR2 is SQIVND (reference sequence). The CDR3, as DNA: TGTGCCAGTAGTTCAGGGTTAACGGGAACTAATGAAAAACTGTTTTTT. Translated: CASSSGLTGTNEKLFF.

On this clone: This CDR3 fails to terminate in the conserved phenylalanine or tryptophan, so it likely reflects a read error. It is unclear where the CDR3 begins or ends on the DNA, so no DNA is shown, and the CDR3 is as TCRdb lists it. This CDR3 is CASSYSDISAPI. V and J are TRBV6-5 and TRBJ2-7; the table's D call TRBD1 went unverified against the DNA. The CDR3 totals 12 residues, both ends included. Germline CDR1 MNHEY, CDR2 SVGAGI.

V is TRBV18 and J is TRBJ2-7; D perhaps matches TRBD1 (6 bases). Germline assignment: CDR1 KGHSH and CDR2 LQKENI. V lost 0 bases and J 2 bases, leaving 8 bases between the germline ends. The CDR3 covers 14 residues. CDR3 in amino acids: CASSPPRDTYEQYF. The CDR3 DNA follows: TGTGCCAGCTCACCACCCAGGGACACCTACGAGCAGTACTTC.

This chain connects TRBV2 to TRBJ1-1, with D possibly TRBD1 on 6 matching bases. The CDR3 sequence is 13 residues long. The V and J ends lost 4 bases and 9 bases respectively, with 15 bases between them. Germline lookup yields CDR1 SNHLY and CDR2 FYNNEI. For the CDR3, the DNA is TGTGCCAGCAGTGTAAACAGGGACGGGCAAGCTTTCTTT. Encoded protein: CASSVNRDGQAFF.

The V gene is TRBV6-5, the J gene TRBJ2-2; tentative D call: TRBD2 (6 bases). Trimming removed 6 bases from V and 4 bases from J, with 9 bases in between. CDR3 length: 13 residues. Per germline, CDR1 MNHEY and CDR2 SVGAGI. The CDR3 DNA reads TGTGCCAGCAGAAAGACTAGCACCGGGGAGCTGTTTTTT. Protein sequence: CASRKTSTGELFF.

The chain uses TRBV3-1 (or the pseudogene TRBV3-2) and TRBJ2-3; D possibly corresponds to TRBD2 (6 bases). V lost 4 bases to trimming and J lost 1 base, with 9 bases between them. Germline V CDR1 and CDR2: LGHDT, YNNKEL (reference sequence). The CDR3 extends over 14 amino acids. Here the CDR3 reads CASSLQRGTDTQYF. Here the CDR3 DNA reads TGTGCCAGCAGCCTCCAGCGGGGCACAGATACGCAGTATTTT.

V and J are TRBV4-2 and TRBJ2-1, with D tentatively TRBD2 (7 bases). Germline values: CDR1 LGHNA, CDR2 YNFKEQ. This CDR3 contains 17 residues. Deletions cut 0 bases from V and 0 bases from J, with 12 bases between. The CDR3, as DNA: TGTGCCAGCAGCCAAGATAGGGGGGGAACCTCCTACAATGAGCAGTTCTTC. As protein: CASSQDRGGTSYNEQFF.

CDR3 DNA sequence: TGCAGTGCTAGTTTGGCTAGCGGGGCCTACACAGATACGCAGTATTTT. Protein product: CSASLASGAYTDTQYF. V usage is TRBV20-1 and J usage is TRBJ2-3; 9 nucleotides match TRBD2. This CDR3 region has 16 residues. From germline, CDR1 is DFQATT and CDR2 SNEGSKA (reference sequence). V shed 3 bases, J shed 2 bases, and the junction held 9 bases outside the gene matches.

V usage is TRBV27 and J usage is TRBJ2-3; tentatively, D is TRBD2 (6 bases). Germline CDR1 MNHEY, CDR2 SMNVEV (reference sequence). The CDR3 totals 14 residues. V lost 8 bases and J 1 base, leaving 13 bases between the germline ends. In nucleotides, the CDR3 is TGTGCCAGCGGGCGGGGTTGGGGCACAGATACGCAGTATTTT. Translation gives CASGRGWGTDTQYF.

The chain joins TRBV2 to TRBJ1-6; TRBD1 agrees at 7 bases. V lost 7 bases to trimming and J lost 6 bases; unmatched junction nucleotides: 3. The CDR3 runs 13 residues. Germline CDR1 and CDR2: SNHLY and FYNNEI. DNA for the CDR3: TGTGCCAGCACGGGACAGATTAATTCACCCCTCCACTTT. Encoded protein: CASTGQINSPLHF.

This clone was observed a single time. The V and J genes are TRBV9 and TRBJ2-5; D remains ambiguous. V was shortened by 4 bases and J by 5 bases, with 18 bases between the two germline ends. The germline CDR1 and CDR2 sequences are SGDLS and YYNGEE. This CDR3 is built from 15 residues. For the CDR3, the DNA is TGTGCCAGCAGCCCCCAAACCTCCAGGTCGGAGACCCAGTACTTC. It translates to CASSPQTSRSETQYF.

V is TRBV3-1 (or the pseudogene TRBV3-2) and J is TRBJ2-7; 12 positions match TRBD2. Germline loops: CDR1 LGHDT, CDR2 YNNKEL (reference sequence). The CDR3 extends over 15 amino acids. The V gene end was trimmed by 4 bases and the J gene end by 3 bases; junction bases not matched to a gene: 4. CDR3 residues: CASSPGLAGFYEQYF. The DNA for the CDR3 is TGTGCCAGCAGCCCAGGACTAGCGGGGTTCTACGAGCAGTACTTC.

This chain joins TRBV7-3 and TRBJ2-6; TRBD1 might be the D (5 bases). Between the trimmed V and J ends, which lost 4 bases and 0 bases, there was a span of 13 bases. This CDR3 has 17 amino acids. Germline CDR1 SGHTA, CDR2 FQGTGA. The CDR3 nucleotides read TGTGCCAGCAGCTCAATGGGGCTGTACTCTGGGGCCAACGTCCTGACTTTC. This sequence encodes CASSSMGLYSGANVLTF.

The chain is built from TRBV18 and TRBJ2-1; a possible D gene is TRBD1 (5 bases). Germline lookup yields CDR1 KGHSH and CDR2 LQKENI. The CDR3 has 14 residues. Trimming took off 3 bases at V and 9 bases at J, with 15 bases between the two ends. CDR3 loop: CASSPGRAVGEQFF. CDR3 nucleotides: TGTGCCAGCTCACCGGGCAGGGCGGTTGGTGAGCAGTTCTTC.

The chain employs TRBV5-5 and TRBJ1-1; possible D gene TRBD1, 6 bases. Per the germline V gene, CDR1 is SGHKS and CDR2 is YYEKEE (reference sequence). Trimming pared 2 bases from V and 3 bases from J, leaving 8 bases between. This CDR3 comprises 13 residues. CDR3 DNA sequence: TGTGCCAGCAGCTTCAACAGGGACACTGAAGCTTTCTTT. Protein: CASSFNRDTEAFF.

The genes are TRBV5-1 and TRBJ1-1; D might be TRBD1 (6 bases). Germline CDR1 and CDR2: SGHRS and YFSETQ. The CDR3 contains 15 residues. V lost 3 bases and J lost 2, with 14 bases in between. CDR3 sequence: CASSWKQGRNTEAFF. In DNA, the CDR3 is TGCGCCAGCAGCTGGAAACAGGGTAGAAACACTGAAGCTTTCTTT.